A single sample gave rise to the 25 T cell receptor beta chains below, sequenced in a study of cytomegalovirus exposure and HLA in healthy donors. The PCR ran on 60 Vbeta and 13 Jbeta primers. Measured with immunoSEQ multiplex PCR; TCRdb has only the in-frame clones, and not every one. The sample has approximately 80,000 clones, more than 50% seen once. Source material: PBMCs. All receptors derive from a woman aged 40 to 49 in good health and CMV-seropositive.

This clone was picked up a small number of times. J is TRBJ2-1 and V is TRBV6-6; maybe TRBD2 (6 bases). V was shortened by 7 bases and J by 6 bases, with 19 bases between the two germline ends. Germline V lookup: CDR1 MNHNY, CDR2 SVGAGI (reference sequence). The length of the CDR3 is 15 residues. CDR3 in DNA: TGTGCCAGCACCACCGGGACTCCTAGGGGCAATGAGCAGTTCTTC. This encodes CASTTGTPRGNEQFF.

A few counts support this clone. The rearrangement joins TRBV28 to TRBJ1-2; D is possibly TRBD1 (5 bases). The V gene lost 1 base and the J gene lost 4 bases, with 10 bases spanning the gap. Germline loops: CDR1 MDHEN, CDR2 SYDVKM. The CDR3 has 14 residues. The CDR3 loop is CASSLYRQSYGYTF. The CDR3 coding sequence is TGTGCCAGCAGTTTATACCGACAGAGCTATGGCTACACCTTC.

This rearrangement joins TRBV7-3 to TRBJ2-1; TRBD2 matches 13 bases. This CDR3 contains 16 residues. V lost 3 bases to trimming and J lost 5 bases; unmatched junction nucleotides: 4. In germline, CDR1 is SGHTA, CDR2 FQGTGA. CDR3 amino acids: CASSLGGTSGNNEQFF. For the CDR3, the DNA is TGTGCCAGCAGCTTGGGAGGGACTAGCGGGAACAATGAGCAGTTCTTC.

The J gene is TRBJ1-5, the V gene TRBV7-2; maybe TRBD1 (6 bases). Trimming shortened V by 4 bases and J by 3 bases, and 13 bases separated the two germline ends. The germline V gene has CDR1 SGHTA and CDR2 FQGNSA. This CDR3 has 15 amino acids. CDR3 in DNA: TGTGCCAGCAGCTATGTACAGGGAAACAATCAGCCCCAGCATTTT. This translates into CASSYVQGNNQPQHF.

This chain connects TRBV27 to TRBJ2-7; 9 bases align to TRBD1. CDR3 size: 15 residues. CDR1 MNHEY and CDR2 SMNVEV come from the germline V gene (reference sequence). Unmatched junction bases numbered 3, after V lost 2 bases and J lost 1 base. In DNA, the CDR3 is TGTGCCAGCAGTTTACACAGGGGGCTATCCTACGAGCAGTACTTC. Protein sequence: CASSLHRGLSYEQYF.

The V gene is TRBV28, the J gene TRBJ2-3; TRBD1 agrees at 7 bases. Trimming removed 5 bases from V and 6 bases from J; junction bases left unmatched: 11. The CDR3 consists of 15 residues. CDR1 is MDHEN, CDR2 SYDVKM, per germline. The CDR3 DNA is TGTGCCAGCAGTCCATACAGGGGTCCGGTGGATACGCAGTATTTT. Protein: CASSPYRGPVDTQYF.

This chain joins TRBV27 and TRBJ1-1; D not certain. Trimming left V 2 bases short and J 5 bases short, with 9 bases between. Per germline, CDR1 MNHEY and CDR2 SMNVEV (reference sequence). CDR3 length equals 13 residues. The DNA for the CDR3 is TGTGCCAGCAGTTTACAGGTTTGGACTGAAGCTTTCTTT. This gives the protein CASSLQVWTEAFF.

The rearrangement joins TRBV28 to TRBJ2-7; 12 nucleotides align to TRBD2. This CDR3 contains 13 residues. V shed 8 bases and J 9 bases; nucleotides not matched to a gene: 8. Germline CDR1 is MDHEN and CDR2 is SYDVKM. CDR3 DNA: TGTGCCAGCCTTGGACTAGCGGGAAGATGGCAGTACTTC. Translated, it gives CASLGLAGRWQYF.

This chain uses TRBV2 with TRBJ2-7; tentatively, D is TRBD1 (5 bases). In germline, CDR1 is SNHLY, CDR2 FYNNEI. Trimming stripped 5 bases from V and 5 bases from J, with 10 bases between. The CDR3 covers 12 residues. DNA of the CDR3: TGTGCCAGCAGTATGAGCAGGGACGAGCAGTACTTC. It is translated as CASSMSRDEQYF.

This clone was detected a few times. The V gene is TRBV6-5, the J gene TRBJ1-1; possible D gene TRBD1, 6 bases. This CDR3 has 11 amino acids. Germline-derived CDR1 and CDR2 are MNHEY and SVGAGI. V shed 8 bases and J shed 7 bases, with 11 bases lying between them. The CDR3 here is CASRRGYEAFF. The DNA for the CDR3 is TGTGCCAGCCGTAGGGGGTATGAAGCTTTCTTT.

The chain combines TRBV14 with TRBJ1-4; D is uncertain. Germline CDR1 SGHDN, CDR2 FVKESK. Trimming removed 3 bases from V and 1 base from J, with 12 bases in between. This CDR3 has 16 residues. The CDR3: CASSQATLLTNEKLFF. The CDR3 DNA is TGTGCCAGCAGCCAGGCCACACTACTAACTAATGAAAAACTGTTTTTT.

The chain couples TRBV6-5 to TRBJ2-3, with TRBD2 as a possible D gene (5 bases). The CDR3 has 15 amino acids. With 6 bases removed from V and 0 bases from J, the gap between germline ends came to 13 bases. The germline gives CDR1 MNHEY, CDR2 SVGAGI. This CDR3 reads CASSAGGLSTDTQYF. The DNA of the CDR3 is TGTGCCAGCAGCGCCGGCGGACTCAGCACAGATACGCAGTATTTT.

This rearrangement joins TRBV25-1 to TRBJ1-5; a possible D gene is TRBD1 (6 bases). Germline CDR1 MGHDK, CDR2 SYGVNS. The CDR3 consists of 15 residues. Deletions cut 3 bases from V and 3 bases from J, with 12 bases between. DNA for the CDR3: TGTGCCAGCAGTGATTGGGACAACCTCAATCAGCCCCAGCATTTT. Its translation: CASSDWDNLNQPQHF. The full variable domain, with the rest looked up from reference TRBV25-1 and TRBJ1-5, is EADIYQTPRYLVIGTGKKITLECSQTMGHDKMYWYQQDPGMELHLIHYSYGVNSTEKGDLSSESTVSRIRTEHFPLTLESARPSHTSQYLCASSDWDNLNQPQHFGDGTRLSIL.

For the CDR3, the DNA is TGTGCCAGCAGTTTCTCAGGGGCAACGAACACTGAAGCTTTCTTT. This encodes CASSFSGATNTEAFF. This chain joins TRBV28 and TRBJ1-1, with a weak D call TRBD1 (6 bases). V was cut by 3 bases and J by 1 base, with 12 bases left in between. This CDR3 is 15 amino acids long. Germline V gene sequence: CDR1 MDHEN, CDR2 SYDVKM.

This rearrangement joins TRBV18 to TRBJ2-5; 12 bases are shared with TRBD2. Germline V gene data show CDR1 as KGHSH and CDR2 as LQKENI. J lost 2 bases, V lost 2 bases, and 9 bases had no gene match. The CDR3 has 18 amino acids. This chain's CDR3 is CASSPMTSGSVGQETQYF. The CDR3 bases are TGTGCCAGCTCACCAATGACTAGCGGGAGCGTGGGGCAAGAGACCCAGTACTTC.

This clone was picked up a small number of times. The rearrangement links TRBV7-2 to TRBJ1-1, with 8 positions matching TRBD1. The CDR3 contains 13 residues. The junction had 4 bases not matched to a gene; V was cut back by 5 bases and J by 5 bases. Germline V CDR1 and CDR2: SGHTA, FQGNSA. CDR3 residues: CASSTQGGTEAFF. CDR3 DNA sequence: TGTGCCAGCAGCACACAGGGGGGAACTGAAGCTTTCTTT.

V gene TRBV28 combines with J gene TRBJ1-2; the D gene is possibly TRBD1 (6 bases). Trimming removed 6 bases from V and 4 bases from J, with 18 bases in between. CDR1 and CDR2 (germline): MDHEN, SYDVKM. The CDR3 spans 15 residues. The CDR3 bases are TGTGCCAGCAGGGTCGACGCGGACAGCTTCTATGGCTACACCTTC. It is translated as CASRVDADSFYGYTF.

This chain uses TRBV30 with TRBJ2-7; 9 bases match TRBD2. The germline V gene encodes CDR1 GTSNPN and CDR2 SVGIG (reference sequence). Trimming removed 1 base from V and 4 bases from J; junction bases left unmatched: 2. There are 13 residues in the CDR3. In DNA, the CDR3 is TGTGCCTGGAGTGGACTAGCGGTTTACGAGCAGTACTTC. Translation gives CAWSGLAVYEQYF.

CDR3 loop: CASSRKTGDYEQYF. In DNA form, the CDR3 reads TGTGCCAGCAGCCGGAAGACAGGGGATTACGAGCAGTACTTC. V usage is TRBV5-4 and J usage is TRBJ2-7; the match to TRBD1 covers 8 bases. The CDR3 covers 14 residues. CDR1 is SGHNT and CDR2 is YYREEE in the germline V gene (reference sequence). Losses at the gene ends were 4 bases for V and 4 bases for J; bases not matched to a gene: 7.

This clone was seen once. This sequence joins TRBV4-3 and TRBJ2-1; 9 bases fit TRBD2. After removal of 5 bases from V and 5 bases from J, the junction contained 4 bases not matched to a gene. Per germline, CDR1 LGHNA and CDR2 YSLEER. The CDR3 runs to 14 residues. The CDR3 reads CASSDRLADNEQFF. Here the CDR3 DNA reads TGCGCCAGCAGCGACCGACTAGCGGACAATGAGCAGTTCTTC.

This clone was picked up a small number of times. This chain connects TRBV5-4 to TRBJ1-2, with D perhaps TRBD1 (6 bases). CDR1 is SGHNT, CDR2 YYREEE, per germline (reference sequence). Trimming shortened V by 2 bases and J by 4 bases, and 12 bases separated the two germline ends. This CDR3 is 14 amino acids long. As DNA, the CDR3 is TGTGCCAGCAGCTTACGACAGGAGCTCTATGGCTACACCTTC. Protein sequence: CASSLRQELYGYTF.

V and J are TRBV4-1 and TRBJ1-2; D is ambiguous. V was clipped by 1 base and J by 3 bases, with 15 bases between them. The CDR3 contains 16 residues. Germline CDR1 MGHRA, CDR2 YSYEKL. The CDR3 loop is CASSQVGPAGDYGYTF. The CDR3 DNA sequence: TGCGCCAGCAGCCAAGTTGGGCCGGCTGGCGACTATGGCTACACCTTC.

The chain combines TRBV30 with TRBJ1-2; a possible D gene is TRBD1 (5 bases). Germline assignment: CDR1 GTSNPN and CDR2 SVGIG (reference sequence). V was pared by 8 bases and J by 2 bases, with 18 bases between. CDR3 length: 14 amino acids. The CDR3, as DNA: TGTGCCCGAACCCCCGGGGGTGTAAACTATGGCTACACCTTC. This gives the protein CARTPGGVNYGYTF.

Relative to its sample, this clone is medium-sized. The rearrangement links TRBV6-1 to TRBJ2-7; no clear D. Trimming took off 7 bases at V and 4 bases at J, with 14 bases between the two ends. Per germline, CDR1 MNHNS and CDR2 SASEGT. This CDR3 is built from 13 residues. The CDR3 protein is CASTDSYSYEQYF. CDR3 DNA: TGTGCCAGCACCGATAGCTATAGTTACGAGCAGTACTTC.

The J gene is TRBJ2-3, the V gene TRBV4-1, with TRBD1 matching over 7 bases. The CDR3 has 16 residues. After removal of 1 base from V and 4 bases from J, the junction contained 8 bases not matched to a gene. Per the germline V gene, CDR1 is MGHRA and CDR2 is YSYEKL. The CDR3 sequence: CASSQGQGPRPDTQYF. The CDR3 DNA reads as TGCGCCAGCAGCCAAGGACAGGGCCCTCGTCCAGATACGCAGTATTTT.